This T cell receptor (beta chain) was recorded in a study of T cell repertoires in cytomegalovirus infection. TCRdb re-called the reads with MiXCR, one entry per CDR3 protein. Here the sample spans under 350,000 distinct CDR3 sequences, more than 8% being singletons. From germline, CDR1 is SGHAT and CDR2 FQDESV (reference sequence). Trimming removed 1 base from V and 5 bases from J, with 11 bases in between. The CDR3 covers 15 residues. This clonotype was detected a few times. What it recognizes is unknown. Findings of the study overall: Using cumulative public TCR beta family frequency, the authors identified those who carried CMV together with the relevant HLA.

What was sequenced was PBMCs. This sequence joins TRBV11-1 and TRBJ1-4; D gene ambiguous. This TCR was sampled from a human donor in good health (CMV status not recorded). Some clones in this sample may be carry-over from other donors' samples. CDR3 protein: CASSLEFGRNEKLFF. The CDR3 DNA reads as TGTGCCAGCAGCTTAGAATTCGGCAGAAATGAAAAACTGTTTTTT.